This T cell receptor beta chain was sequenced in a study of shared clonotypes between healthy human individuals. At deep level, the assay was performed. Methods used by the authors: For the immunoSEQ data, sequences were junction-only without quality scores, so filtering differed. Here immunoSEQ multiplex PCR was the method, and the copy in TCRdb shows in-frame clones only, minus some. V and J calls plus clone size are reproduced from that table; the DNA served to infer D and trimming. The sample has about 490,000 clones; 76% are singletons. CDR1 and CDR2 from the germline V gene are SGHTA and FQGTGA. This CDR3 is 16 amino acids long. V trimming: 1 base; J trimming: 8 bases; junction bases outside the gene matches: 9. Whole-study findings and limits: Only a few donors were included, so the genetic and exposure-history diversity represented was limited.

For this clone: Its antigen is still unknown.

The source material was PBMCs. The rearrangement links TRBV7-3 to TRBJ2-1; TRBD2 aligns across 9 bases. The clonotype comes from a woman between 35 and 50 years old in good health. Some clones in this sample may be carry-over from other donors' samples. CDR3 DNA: TGTGCCAGCAGCTTAAATCCCCTAGCGGGAAGGGATGAGCAGTTCTTC. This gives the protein CASSLNPLAGRDEQFF.